Listed below are T cell receptor beta chains from one sample, sequenced in a study of cytomegalovirus exposure and HLA in healthy donors. The method was immunoSEQ multiplex PCR; TCRdb's version includes in-frame clones alone and lacks a portion of them. Of about 130,000 clones in the sample, about three quarters are singletons; the top ten hold 1.8%. The sequencing input was PBMCs. The receptor source for this set is a female donor in good health and CMV-seropositive. CDR3s include the opening cysteine and the closing phenylalanine or tryptophan. Each record gives: J gene, clone size, D gene, V gene, CDR3 protein, CDR3 DNA. A D gene is named only where the DNA matches it firmly. The listing skips clone size in some rows; elsewhere it reads once, few, many or a size class.

J: TRBJ2-5; size: -; D: -; V: TRBV18; CDR3: CASSPLQGTETQYF; DNA: TGTGCCAGCTCACCTCTACAGGGAACAGAGACCCAGTACTTC
J: TRBJ1-1; size: -; D: -; V: TRBV18; CDR3: CASSLTDMNTEAFF; DNA: TGTGCCAGCTCACTGACAGATATGAACACTGAAGCTTTCTTT
J: TRBJ2-7; size: -; D: TRBD1; V: TRBV5-1; CDR3: CASSEISQGDEQYF; DNA: TGCGCCAGCAGCGAAATTTCCCAGGGGGACGAGCAGTACTTC
J: TRBJ2-5; size: -; D: -; V: TRBV6-6; CDR3: CASSFSSYWTQYF; DNA: TGTGCCAGCAGTTTCTCCTCGTACTGGACCCAGTACTTC
J: TRBJ2-3; size: few; D: -; V: TRBV5-1; CDR3: CASSLASYVSSGGPRGTDTQYF; DNA: TGCGCCAGCAGCTTGGCCTCCTACGTTTCAAGCGGAGGGCCGAGGGGCACAGATACGCAGTATTTT
J: TRBJ1-2; size: few; D: TRBD1; V: TRBV4-2; CDR3: CASSQAKGAGTYGYTF; DNA: TGTGCCAGCAGCCAAGCGAAGGGGGCTGGGACCTATGGCTACACCTTC
J: TRBJ1-1; size: -; D: TRBD1; V: TRBV19; CDR3: CASSIFGANGDYRGLGYTEAFF; DNA: TGTGCCAGTAGTATTTTCGGCGCTAACGGGGATTACAGGGGGCTCGGGTACACTGAAGCTTTCTTT
J: TRBJ2-2; size: -; D: TRBD1; V: TRBV9; CDR3: CASSVVGRGIDTGELFF; DNA: TGTGCCAGCAGCGTAGTGGGCAGGGGGATCGACACCGGGGAGCTGTTTTTT
J: TRBJ2-7; size: -; D: -; V: TRBV6-1; CDR3: CASSEDWGYEQYF; DNA: TGTGCCAGCAGTGAAGATTGGGGCTACGAGCAGTACTTC
J: TRBJ2-3; size: once; D: TRBD1; V: TRBV6-1; CDR3: CASSEMRGRNTDTQYF; DNA: TGTGCCAGCAGTGAAATGAGGGGGCGGAACACAGATACGCAGTATTTT
J: TRBJ2-7; size: -; D: -; V: TRBV12-5; CDR3: CASGPTGNSYEQYF; DNA: TGTGCTAGTGGCCCAACAGGAAACTCCTACGAGCAGTACTTC
J: TRBJ2-7; size: once; D: TRBD1; V: TRBV27; CDR3: CASSLTGQGASYEQYF; DNA: TGTGCCAGCAGTTTAACGGGACAGGGGGCTTCCTACGAGCAGTACTTC
J: TRBJ2-7; size: -; D: TRBD2; V: TRBV7-6; CDR3: CASRPLAGGHEQYF; DNA: TGTGCCAGCAGACCACTAGCGGGAGGGCACGAGCAGTACTTC
J: TRBJ1-2; size: -; D: TRBD1; V: TRBV11-2; CDR3: CASSLGSGQGFGYTF; DNA: TGTGCCAGCAGCTTAGGTTCGGGACAGGGGTTTGGCTACACCTTC
J: TRBJ2-2; size: once; D: TRBD2; V: TRBV15; CDR3: CATSRIRLAGINTGELFF; DNA: TGTGCCACCAGCAGGATAAGACTAGCGGGAATAAACACCGGGGAGCTGTTTTTT
J: TRBJ2-3; size: -; D: TRBD2; V: TRBV12-5; CDR3: CASGLVAGRTDTQYF; DNA: TGTGCTAGTGGTTTGGTAGCGGGACGTACAGATACGCAGTATTTT
J: TRBJ2-2; size: -; D: -; V: TRBV6-5; CDR3: CASTNSPGELFF; DNA: TGTGCCAGCACCAATAGCCCCGGGGAGCTGTTTTTT
J: TRBJ1-1; size: few; D: -; V: TRBV27; CDR3: CASREAPGNIAFF; DNA: TGTGCCAGCAGAGAGGCCCCGGGTAATATCGCTTTCTTT
J: TRBJ1-2; size: -; D: TRBD1; V: TRBV7-2; CDR3: CASSFRTGGDYGYTF; DNA: TGTGCCAGCAGCTTCAGGACAGGGGGGGACTATGGCTACACCTTC
J: TRBJ1-4; size: few; D: -; V: TRBV30; CDR3: CAWSKGANEKLFF; DNA: TGTGCCTGGAGTAAAGGGGCTAATGAAAAACTGTTTTTT
J: TRBJ2-4; size: -; D: TRBD1; V: TRBV7-9; CDR3: CASSLGQGVDIQYF; DNA: TGTGCCAGCAGCTTAGGACAGGGCGTGGACATTCAGTACTTC
J: TRBJ2-5; size: -; D: TRBD2; V: TRBV2; CDR3: CASSDGTSGRETQYF; DNA: TGTGCCAGCAGTGATGGGACTAGCGGGAGAGAGACCCAGTACTTC
J: TRBJ1-2; size: once; D: -; V: TRBV7-8; CDR3: CASSLAQGGVYGYTF; DNA: TGTGCCAGCAGCTTAGCGCAGGGAGGTGTCTATGGCTACACCTTC
J: TRBJ1-2; size: once; D: -; V: TRBV6-5; CDR3: CASSSLQEANYGYTF; DNA: TGTGCCAGCAGTTCGCTACAGGAAGCTAACTATGGCTACACCTTC
J: TRBJ1-2; size: -; D: TRBD1; V: TRBV18; CDR3: CASSPEGAVGYTF; DNA: TGTGCCAGCTCACCTGAGGGGGCGGTTGGCTACACCTTC
J: TRBJ2-1; size: once; D: TRBD2; V: TRBV11-3; CDR3: CASSPRGGSLDNEQFF; DNA: TGTGCCAGCAGCCCTCGTGGCGGGAGTCTCGACAATGAGCAGTTCTTC
J: TRBJ2-1; size: once; D: -; V: TRBV29-1; CDR3: CSVLGATRNNEQFF; DNA: TGCAGCGTTTTGGGTGCCACTAGAAACAATGAGCAGTTCTTC
J: TRBJ2-5; size: few; D: TRBD1; V: TRBV18; CDR3: CASSRGQEETQYF; DNA: TGTGCCAGCTCACGGGGACAGGAAGAGACCCAGTACTTC
J: TRBJ2-5; size: -; D: -; V: TRBV11-3; CDR3: CASSLQAKETQYF; DNA: TGTGCCAGCAGCCTGCAAGCTAAAGAGACCCAGTACTTC
J: TRBJ1-2; size: -; D: -; V: TRBV28; CDR3: CASSHPDSNYGYTF; DNA: TGTGCCAGCAGCCATCCTGACAGTAACTATGGCTACACCTTC
J: TRBJ1-2; size: -; D: -; V: TRBV5-6; CDR3: CASKRRQSHNYGYTF; DNA: TGTGCCAGCAAACGACGACAGAGCCATAACTATGGCTACACCTTC
J: TRBJ1-4; size: -; D: -; V: TRBV30; CDR3: CAWSLGIGKLFF; DNA: TGTGCCTGGAGTCTCGGGATTGGAAAACTGTTTTTT
J: TRBJ1-2; size: -; D: -; V: TRBV4-1; CDR3: CASSLSRDNHGYTF; DNA: TGCGCCAGCAGCCTGTCCCGGGACAATCATGGCTACACCTTC
J: TRBJ2-7; size: -; D: TRBD1; V: TRBV30; CDR3: CAWTWGRGPYEQYF; DNA: TGTGCCTGGACTTGGGGCAGGGGGCCTTACGAGCAGTACTTC
J: TRBJ2-5; size: once; D: -; V: TRBV30; CDR3: CAWSQVRETQYF; DNA: TGTGCCTGGAGTCAGGTCCGGGAGACCCAGTACTTC
J: TRBJ2-1; size: -; D: TRBD2; V: TRBV10-3; CDR3: CAISEPGLAGIYNEQFF; DNA: TGTGCCATCAGTGAACCCGGACTAGCGGGGATCTACAATGAGCAGTTCTTC
J: TRBJ1-1; size: -; D: TRBD1; V: TRBV29-1; CDR3: CSVDRGLTEAFF; DNA: TGCAGCGTGGACAGGGGGCTCACTGAAGCTTTCTTT
J: TRBJ1-2; size: -; D: TRBD1; V: TRBV5-4; CDR3: CASSLPTGTNHGYTF; DNA: TGTGCCAGCAGCTTGCCGACAGGGACCAACCATGGCTACACCTTC
J: TRBJ2-2; size: -; D: TRBD2; V: TRBV6-1; CDR3: CASSDEATSGRGELFF; DNA: TGTGCCAGCAGTGATGAAGCAACTAGCGGGAGGGGGGAGCTGTTTTTT
J: TRBJ2-7; size: -; D: TRBD1; V: TRBV7-8; CDR3: CASRPGTGKQRSSYEQYF; DNA: TGTGCCAGCAGACCCGGGACAGGAAAACAAAGGAGCTCCTACGAGCAGTACTTC
J: TRBJ1-6; size: -; D: -; V: TRBV27; CDR3: CASSLNLGNSYNSPLHF; DNA: TGTGCCAGCAGTTTAAACCTCGGGAACTCCTATAATTCACCCCTCCACTTT
J: TRBJ2-2; size: -; D: TRBD2; V: TRBV15; CDR3: CATSRDLASGFTGELFF; DNA: TGTGCCACCAGCAGAGATTTGGCTAGCGGCTTCACCGGGGAGCTGTTTTTT
J: TRBJ2-3; size: once; D: -; V: TRBV6-4; CDR3: CASSDSVGGGTDTQYF; DNA: TGTGCCAGCAGTGACTCGGTGGGAGGCGGGACAGATACGCAGTATTTT
J: TRBJ2-7; size: -; D: -; V: TRBV5-1; CDR3: CASSSYRAPEGEQYF; DNA: TGCGCCAGCAGCTCGTACAGGGCCCCTGAGGGCGAGCAGTACTTC
J: TRBJ2-3; size: -; D: -; V: TRBV27; CDR3: CASSGRMTDTQYF; DNA: TGTGCCAGCAGTGGGAGGATGACAGATACGCAGTATTTT
J: TRBJ1-2; size: -; D: TRBD1; V: TRBV28; CDR3: CASSLGTVGDTF; DNA: TGTGCCAGCAGCCTCGGGACAGTTGGGGACACCTTC
J: TRBJ2-7; size: -; D: TRBD2; V: TRBV6-1; CDR3: CASRGGSYEQYF; DNA: TGTGCCAGTCGGGGGGGCTCCTACGAGCAGTACTTC
J: TRBJ2-1; size: -; D: TRBD2; V: TRBV6-1; CDR3: CASSERLAAGAYNGQFF; DNA: TGTGCCAGCAGTGAACGACTAGCGGCTGGCGCATACAATGGGCAGTTCTTC
J: TRBJ1-3; size: once; D: -; V: TRBV5-6; CDR3: CASSLGYGYGNTIYF; DNA: TGTGCCAGCAGCTTGGGGTACGGTTACGGAAACACCATATATTTT
J: TRBJ1-1; size: -; D: -; V: TRBV10-3; CDR3: CAISESMTGSTNTEAFF; DNA: TGTGCCATCAGTGAGTCGATGACAGGTTCCACGAACACTGAAGCTTTCTTT
J: TRBJ2-5; size: -; D: -; V: TRBV30; CDR3: CAWSVGGALGETQYF; DNA: TGTGCCTGGAGTGTTGGGGGGGCTTTGGGAGAGACCCAGTACTTC
J: TRBJ2-3; size: once; D: -; V: TRBV5-6; CDR3: CASSWGASTDTQYF; DNA: TGTGCCAGCAGCTGGGGAGCTAGCACAGATACGCAGTATTTT
J: TRBJ2-1; size: -; D: TRBD2; V: TRBV2; CDR3: CASRPAGGPYNEQFF; DNA: TGTGCCAGCAGACCAGCGGGAGGGCCGTACAATGAGCAGTTCTTC
J: TRBJ1-3; size: -; D: -; V: TRBV7-3; CDR3: CASSPAGGNTIYF; DNA: TGTGCCAGCAGCCCAGCGGGGGGAAACACCATATATTTT
J: TRBJ2-5; size: once; D: -; V: TRBV6-5; CDR3: CASSYRDGGKTQYF; DNA: TGTGCCAGCAGTTACCGGGATGGCGGGAAGACCCAGTACTTC
J: TRBJ2-7; size: -; D: TRBD2; V: TRBV11-2; CDR3: CASSPQLGLALVDEQYF; DNA: TGTGCCAGCAGCCCCCAATTGGGACTAGCGTTGGTAGACGAGCAGTACTTC
J: TRBJ2-5; size: few; D: TRBD1; V: TRBV12-5; CDR3: CASGRTGEETQYF; DNA: TGTGCTAGTGGCCGGACAGGGGAAGAGACCCAGTACTTC